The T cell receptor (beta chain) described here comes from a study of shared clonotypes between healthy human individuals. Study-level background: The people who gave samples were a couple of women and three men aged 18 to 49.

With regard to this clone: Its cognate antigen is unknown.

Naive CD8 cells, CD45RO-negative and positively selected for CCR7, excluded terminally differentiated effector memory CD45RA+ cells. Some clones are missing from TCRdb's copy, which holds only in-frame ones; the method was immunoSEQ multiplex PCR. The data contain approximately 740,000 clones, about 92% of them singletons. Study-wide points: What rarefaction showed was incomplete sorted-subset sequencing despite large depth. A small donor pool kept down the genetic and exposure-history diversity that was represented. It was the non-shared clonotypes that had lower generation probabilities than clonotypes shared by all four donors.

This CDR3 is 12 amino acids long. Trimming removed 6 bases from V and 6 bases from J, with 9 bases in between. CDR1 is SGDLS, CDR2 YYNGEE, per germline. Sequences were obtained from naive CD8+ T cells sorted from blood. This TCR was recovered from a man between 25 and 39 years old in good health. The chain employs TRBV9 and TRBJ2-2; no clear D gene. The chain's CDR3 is CASTSSAGELFF. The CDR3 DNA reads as TGTGCCAGCACGAGTAGTGCCGGGGAGCTGTTTTTT.